This TCR beta chain was documented in a study of T cells in Graves' hyperthyroidism and ophthalmopathy. The study's findings and limits: Separation of ophthalmopathy from stable hyperthyroidism was achieved by a 13 V-J model.

Reasons for excluding patients were uncontrolled infection, other autoimmune disease, pregnancy or lactation. More than 9.5 ml fresh peripheral blood yielded the PBMCs. A note on this clonotype: Its antigen is unknown. A clone one base away is much larger, so this may be a read error.

RNA transcripts yielded amplified TCR beta CDR3 regions. In the first-round RT-PCR of the TCR CDR3, the HTBI primer set was used. TCRdb re-analysed the multiplex PCR reads in MiXCR, keeping a single row per CDR3 protein. The table includes 550,000 to 650,000 distinct CDR3 sequences, approximately 15% detected once. Sequencing was performed on blood. The receptor comes from a woman aged 25 to 45 with Graves' hyperthyroidism that later progressed to Graves' ophthalmopathy.

The CDR3 spells CASRDRGKSYEQHF. The CDR3, as DNA: TGTGCCAGCCGGGACAGGGGAAAATCCTACGAGCAGCACTTC. The V gene is TRBV27, the J gene TRBJ2-7; TRBD1 aligns across 10 bases. Germline-derived CDR1 and CDR2 are MNHEY and SMNVEV (reference sequence). This CDR3 has 14 residues.